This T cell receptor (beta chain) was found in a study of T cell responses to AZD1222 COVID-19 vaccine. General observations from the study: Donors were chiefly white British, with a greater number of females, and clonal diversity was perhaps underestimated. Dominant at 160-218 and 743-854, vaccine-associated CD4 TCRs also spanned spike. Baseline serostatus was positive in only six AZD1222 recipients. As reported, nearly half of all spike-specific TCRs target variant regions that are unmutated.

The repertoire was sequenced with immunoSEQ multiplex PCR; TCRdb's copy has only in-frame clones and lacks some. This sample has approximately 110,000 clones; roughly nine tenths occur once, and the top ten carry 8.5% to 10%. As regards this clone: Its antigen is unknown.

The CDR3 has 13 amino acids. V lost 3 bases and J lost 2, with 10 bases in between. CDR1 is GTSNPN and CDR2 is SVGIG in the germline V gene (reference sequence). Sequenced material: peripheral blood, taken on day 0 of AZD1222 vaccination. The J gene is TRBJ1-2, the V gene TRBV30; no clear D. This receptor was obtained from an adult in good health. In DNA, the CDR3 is TGTGCCTGGAGGCTCAATCACAACTATGGCTACACCTTC. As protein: CAWRLNHNYGYTF.